This entry features one T cell receptor beta chain sequence. This entry comes from a study of blood T cells in healthy people across ages. Next came a second PCR, run for about 7 to 12 cycles, which used a sample-barcoded 5' primer along with a J-beta primer mix. One entry per CDR3 protein, called by TCRdb with MiXCR from the 5' RACE reads. The table lists 750,000 to 1,000,000 distinct CDR3 sequences, 29% of them singletons. V lost 2 bases and J 2 bases, leaving 13 bases between the germline ends. From germline, CDR1 is SEHNR and CDR2 FQNEAQ (reference sequence). CDR3 length: 16 amino acids. This sample was also put to use in a study of T cells of mothers and their children.

The V and J genes are TRBV7-9 and TRBJ1-5; D perhaps matches TRBD1 (6 bases). The sequencing sample was made of blood. The TCR sequence derives from a woman aged 40 to 50 in good health. The CDR3 is CASSLSLTGRNQPQHF. The CDR3 DNA follows: TGTGCCAGCAGCTTAAGCTTGACAGGTCGCAATCAGCCCCAGCATTTT.